The rows below give T cell receptor beta chains drawn from one sample of a study of CD4 T cells in relation to SARS-CoV-2 and coronaviruses. No antigen has been assigned to these receptors. Sequencing was performed with immunoSEQ multiplex PCR; in TCRdb, only in-frame clones are kept and a portion is missing. The sample records 15,000 to 20,000 clones, about 76% being singletons. Material for sequencing was CD4+ T cells from PBMCs, cultured in vitro. The receptor set was obtained from a human donor in good health. The CDR3 runs from the conserved cysteine through the conserved F or W. D genes are given only for firm matches. The size entry is marked missing in some rows and otherwise reads once, few, many or a size class.

d_gene: TRBD1
abundance: -
v_gene: TRBV19
j_gene: TRBJ2-7
CDR3nt: TGTGCCAGTAGTACCCCGGGACAGGGGAACGACGAGCAGTACTTC
CDR3aa: CASSTPGQGNDEQYF

d_gene: -
abundance: few
v_gene: TRBV28
j_gene: TRBJ1-2
CDR3nt: TGTGCCAGCAGTTATCAGAATTTGTATGGCTACACCTTC
CDR3aa: CASSYQNLYGYTF

d_gene: TRBD2
abundance: -
v_gene: TRBV5-1
j_gene: TRBJ2-7
CDR3nt: TGCGCCAGCAGCTTGGAAGGACTAGCAGCGTACGAGCAGTACTTC
CDR3aa: CASSLEGLAAYEQYF

d_gene: -
abundance: -
v_gene: TRBV4-1
j_gene: TRBJ2-3
CDR3nt: TGCGCCAGCAGCCAAGAAAGCGCCCTGGTGGATACGCAGTATTTT
CDR3aa: CASSQESALVDTQYF

d_gene: TRBD1
abundance: -
v_gene: TRBV24-1
j_gene: TRBJ2-7
CDR3nt: TGTGCCACCAGTGATACCTCTCGGGGGACAGGGGCCTCCTACGAGCAGTACTTC
CDR3aa: CATSDTSRGTGASYEQYF

d_gene: TRBD1
abundance: -
v_gene: TRBV3-1/TRBV3-2
j_gene: TRBJ1-6
CDR3nt: TGTGCCAGCAGCAAAGGGACAGCGTCACCCCTCCACTTT
CDR3aa: CASSKGTASPLHF

d_gene: -
abundance: few
v_gene: TRBV5-1
j_gene: TRBJ1-1
CDR3nt: TGCGCCAGCAGCGACAGCCTGAACACTGAAGCTTTCTTT
CDR3aa: CASSDSLNTEAFF

d_gene: TRBD1
abundance: -
v_gene: TRBV12-5
j_gene: TRBJ2-7
CDR3nt: TGTGCTAGTGGTGGCTCCGGGACAGGAGACTACGAGCAGTACTTC
CDR3aa: CASGGSGTGDYEQYF

d_gene: TRBD1
abundance: -
v_gene: TRBV30
j_gene: TRBJ2-1
CDR3nt: TGTGCCTGGAGCACCCACAGGGGCAATGAGCAGTTCTTC
CDR3aa: CAWSTHRGNEQFF

d_gene: TRBD1
abundance: -
v_gene: TRBV30
j_gene: TRBJ1-1
CDR3nt: TGTGCCGGAGCTATAAGACAGGGGTGGAGGCGGGTCGAAACTGAAGCTTTCTTT
CDR3aa: CAGAIRQGWRRVETEAFF

d_gene: -
abundance: -
v_gene: TRBV28
j_gene: TRBJ1-5
CDR3nt: TGTGCCAGCAGCTGGGCGGGGATAAATCAGCCCCAGCATTTT
CDR3aa: CASSWAGINQPQHF

d_gene: TRBD1
abundance: -
v_gene: TRBV27
j_gene: TRBJ1-2
CDR3nt: TGTGCCAGCAGTACAATCCGGGACAGGCCTTACTATGGCTACACCTTC
CDR3aa: CASSTIRDRPYYGYTF

d_gene: -
abundance: -
v_gene: TRBV15
j_gene: TRBJ1-3
CDR3nt: TGTGCCACCAGCAGAGGGGGCACAGGGACTGGAAACACCATATATTTT
CDR3aa: CATSRGGTGTGNTIYF

d_gene: -
abundance: -
v_gene: TRBV15
j_gene: TRBJ2-1
CDR3nt: TGTGCCACCAGCAGAGAGGCCCATTTAAAGCAGTTCTTC
CDR3aa: CATSREAHLKQFF

d_gene: TRBD1
abundance: -
v_gene: TRBV5-4
j_gene: TRBJ1-1
CDR3nt: TGTGCCAGCAGCTCTGGACAGGGGAACACTGAAGCTTTCTTT
CDR3aa: CASSSGQGNTEAFF

d_gene: -
abundance: -
v_gene: TRBV11-2
j_gene: TRBJ2-1
CDR3nt: TGTGCCAGCAGCCCCCCGGGACGCAACAATGAGCAGTTCTTC
CDR3aa: CASSPPGRNNEQFF

d_gene: TRBD2
abundance: -
v_gene: TRBV5-1
j_gene: TRBJ2-5
CDR3nt: TGCGCCAGCAGCCCTGGATCTAGCGGGAAAGAGACCCAGTACTTC
CDR3aa: CASSPGSSGKETQYF

d_gene: TRBD1
abundance: -
v_gene: TRBV2
j_gene: TRBJ1-6
CDR3nt: TGTGCCAGCAGTGAGGACAGGGTCTCACCCCTCCACTTT
CDR3aa: CASSEDRVSPLHF

d_gene: TRBD1
abundance: -
v_gene: TRBV15
j_gene: TRBJ2-7
CDR3nt: TGTGCCACCAGCAGCCGGGACAGACTCTACGAGCAGTACTTC
CDR3aa: CATSSRDRLYEQYF

d_gene: TRBD2
abundance: few
v_gene: TRBV6-4
j_gene: TRBJ2-1
CDR3nt: TGTGCCAGCAGTGGGACTAGCGTCAATGAGCAGTTCTTC
CDR3aa: CASSGTSVNEQFF